Detailed here is one TCR beta chain. The sample is drawn from a study of T-cell reconstitution after alpha-beta-depleted transplantation in children. Using unique molecular identifiers, the investigators prepared the TCRbeta library. Each CDR3 protein is one row after TCRdb ran MiXCR on the PCR reads. This sample has about 600,000 distinct CDR3 sequences, with 10% to 13% found just once. Trimming took 3 bases from V and 2 from J, leaving 13 bases between them. The CDR3 consists of 15 residues. CDR1 and CDR2 from the germline V gene are LNHNV and YYDKDF (reference sequence). The chain recombines TRBV15 with TRBJ1-2, with D possibly being TRBD1 (6 bases). The origin of this receptor is a human donor who donated a stem cell graft to a child with acute myeloid leukemia. This specimen consisted of PBMCs from the stem cell graft donor, obtained from the stem cell graft. As DNA, the CDR3 is TGTGCCACCAGCAGTTACAGGGCTCAAAACTATGGCTACACCTTC. This sequence encodes CATSSYRAQNYGYTF.